This TCR beta chain comes out of a study of tumor and adjacent non-tumor tissue in lung cancer. Study summary: The cohort had roughly 11 adenocarcinoma, a couple of squamous cell and 1 small cell patients. Aged about 31 to 80 years, patients included 10 men and roughly 5 women with stage I to III disease. Some 3.9 million productive TCRbeta reads were obtained per sample on average.

The library came from three nested PCR rounds adapted from ARM-PCR protocols. TCRdb fed the multiplex PCR reads into MiXCR, producing one record per CDR3 protein. The data show about 100,000 distinct CDR3 sequences, 55% to 65% seen once. This sample's RNA came from whole unsorted tissue. This non-tumor lung sample came from over 3 cm beyond the tumor edge. The CDR3 has 14 residues. V lost 10 bases and J lost 5, with 18 bases in between. Turning to this clonotype: Antigen: not known.

General study results and limits: Tumor TCR diversity, when higher, was linked to shorter survival.

The genes are TRBV12-3 or TRBV12-4 and TRBJ2-1; the D gene is possibly TRBD2 (6 bases). This sequence originates from a man aged 25 to 40 with non-small cell lung cancer. The sequenced sample consisted of distant non-tumor lung tissue. The CDR3 DNA reads TGTGCCAACAACTGGAGGGCCTTCGACAATGAGCAGTTCTTC. Its translation: CANNWRAFDNEQFF.